This T cell receptor beta chain was captured by sequencing in a study of regulatory T cells in long-lasting Graves disease. With iRepertoire HTBI primers and Arm-PCR of CDR3 regions, TCR beta libraries were built. TCRdb independently ran MiXCR on the multiplex PCR reads; one entry per CDR3 protein. The sample yields about 220,000 distinct CDR3 sequences, roughly a fifth seen once. In germline, CDR1 is MRHNA, CDR2 SNTAGT. This CDR3 is built from 17 residues. V was pared by 2 bases and J by 4 bases, with 17 bases between. The table lists this clonotype with a few counts. The time point was: newly diagnosed GD, antithyroid drugs for less than 3 months. The authors made the TCR library using RNA they extracted from PBMCs. The sample was also linked to a second study, of T cells in Graves' hyperthyroidism and ophthalmopathy. That work states: The TCR CDR3 was amplified in a first-round RT-PCR using the HTBI primer set.

The sequence derives from a woman aged 30 to 39 with Graves disease. V gene TRBV6-4 combines with J gene TRBJ2-2, with D possibly being TRBD1 (5 bases). Sequences were derived from peripheral blood mononuclear cells (PBMCs), sampled at new diagnosis, from a patient treated with antithyroid drugs. The CDR3 nucleotides are TGTGCCAGCAGTGACGTTTTTGGGGCTCAGGTCACCGGGGAGCTGTTTTTT. This translates into CASSDVFGAQVTGELFF.